Listed here are 27 T cell receptor beta chains from one sample, sequenced in a study of T cells in Graves' hyperthyroidism and ophthalmopathy. TCR beta CDR3 regions were amplified from RNA. With the HTBI primer set, the TCR CDR3 went through a first round of RT-PCR. Using its own MiXCR run on the multiplex PCR reads, TCRdb lists one record per CDR3 protein. This repertoire shows roughly 420,000 distinct CDR3 sequences, 15% to 18% found once; its top ten account for roughly 7.7%. Sequences were obtained from blood. The receptor source for this set is a woman under 30 with Graves' hyperthyroidism.

This clonotype was detected ten times or more. The CDR3 loop reads CASSLFQGARETQYF. The CDR3 DNA reads as TGTGCCAGCAGTTTATTCCAGGGGGCCCGAGAGACCCAGTACTTC. The chain uses TRBV27 and TRBJ2-5; 8 bases align to TRBD1. Germline lookup yields CDR1 MNHEY and CDR2 SMNVEV (reference sequence). Trimming cost V 1 base and J 4 bases; bases outside gene matches: 5. This CDR3 contains 15 residues.

The table lists this clonotype with many counts. This chain uses TRBV5-1 with TRBJ2-3; weak D call: TRBD2 (7 bases). The CDR3 extends over 18 amino acids. V dropped 0 bases and J dropped 4 bases, with 21 bases sitting between them. The germline CDR1 and CDR2 sequences are SGHRS and YFSETQ. Written as DNA, the CDR3 is TGCGCCAGCAGCTTGGTACGGGGGGCCGGGAAGATCCCAGATACGCAGTATTTT. This codes for CASSLVRGAGKIPDTQYF. The full variable domain, its missing parts supplied by reference TRBV5-1 and TRBJ2-3, is KAGVTQTPRYLIKTRGQQVTLSCSPISGHRSVSWYQQTPGQGLQFLFEYFSETQRNKGNFPGRFSGRQFSNSRSEMNVSTLELGDSALYLCASSLVRGAGKIPDTQYFGPGTRLTVL.

This clonotype has only a few counts. V and J are TRBV12-5 and TRBJ1-3, with a possible D match to TRBD1 (6 bases). With 1 base removed from V and 2 bases from J, the gap between germline ends came to 6 bases. CDR1 and CDR2 (germline): LGHNT, FRNRAP. This CDR3 is 14 amino acids long. The CDR3 DNA reads as TGTGCTAGTGGTTTGGAGGGGGCTGGAAACACCATATATTTT. Encoded protein: CASGLEGAGNTIYF.

In this sample, this clonotype turned up a few times. J is TRBJ1-2 and V is TRBV9; 7 bases match TRBD1. The V gene's germline CDR1 is SGDLS and CDR2 YYNGEE. The CDR3 sequence is 14 residues long. Unmatched junction bases numbered 3, after V lost 3 bases and J lost 1 base. CDR3: CASSEGQNNYGYTF. The CDR3 DNA reads TGTGCCAGCAGCGAGGGACAGAATAACTATGGCTACACCTTC.

In its sample, this clonotype was seen many times. This chain connects TRBV6-1 to TRBJ2-7, with D maybe TRBD1 (5 bases). The V and J ends lost 4 bases and 2 bases respectively, with 9 bases between them. Germline V gives CDR1 MNHNS, CDR2 SASEGT. The CDR3 consists of 13 residues. The CDR3 DNA follows: TGTGCCAGCAGTGGGGGCAGAACCTACGAGCAGTACTTC. It yields the protein CASSGGRTYEQYF.

In its sample, this clonotype was seen a few times. The chain links TRBV30 to TRBJ2-3, with TRBD2 matching over 8 bases. Germline V gene sequence: CDR1 GTSNPN, CDR2 SVGIG (reference sequence). The CDR3 runs to 14 residues. Trimming took 2 bases from V and 4 from J; bases not matched to a gene: 5. Here the CDR3 reads CAWSSTGGADTQYF. As DNA, the CDR3 is TGTGCCTGGAGTTCCACGGGAGGGGCAGATACGCAGTATTTT.

V and J are TRBV4-1 and TRBJ1-4; D call uncertain. From germline, CDR1 is MGHRA and CDR2 YSYEKL. The ends were cut back, 10 bases at V and 1 base at J, with 13 bases in the middle. CDR3 length equals 14 residues. This CDR3 reads CATSDSGTNEKLFF. CDR3 nucleotide sequence: TGCGCCACCTCGGATTCGGGAACTAATGAAAAACTGTTTTTT.

This clonotype has a single count. The gene calls are TRBV6-1 and TRBJ2-3; tentative D call: TRBD1 (5 bases). Per the germline V gene, CDR1 is MNHNS and CDR2 is SASEGT. Trimming pared 6 bases from V and 4 bases from J, leaving 11 bases between. The CDR3 has 13 residues. The chain's CDR3 is CASSRDGPDTQYF. The CDR3 DNA follows: TGTGCCAGCAGCAGGGATGGACCAGATACGCAGTATTTT.

This clonotype was counted at least ten times. This rearrangement joins TRBV2 to TRBJ2-5; TRBD2 agrees at 8 bases. CDR1 and CDR2 from the germline V gene are SNHLY and FYNNEI. V gave up 5 bases and J gave up 2 bases; unmatched junction bases: 10. CDR3 size: 16 residues. The CDR3 spells CASSFWRAGEQETQYF. CDR3 nucleotide sequence: TGTGCCAGCAGTTTCTGGCGAGCGGGGGAGCAAGAGACCCAGTACTTC. Filled out from reference TRBV2 and TRBJ2-5, the complete variable domain reads EPEVTQTPSHQVTQMGQEVILRCVPISNHLYFYWYRQILGQKVEFLVSFYNNEISEKSEIFDDQFSVERPDGSNFTLKIRSTKLEDSAMYFCASSFWRAGEQETQYFGPGTRLLVL.

CDR3 DNA sequence: TGTGCCAGCAGCAGGTCTCGGGCCAGTGAAAAACTGTTTTTT. Translating it yields CASSRSRASEKLFF. This sequence joins TRBV6-1 and TRBJ1-4; no clear D gene. The germline V and J ends were trimmed by 6 bases and 7 bases, with 15 bases remaining between them. Germline CDR1 reads MNHNS; CDR2 reads SASEGT. This CDR3 has 14 residues.

This clonotype was seen many times. The chain employs TRBV5-4 and TRBJ1-2; a weak D match, TRBD1 (5 bases). Germline V gene sequence: CDR1 SGHNT, CDR2 YYREEE (reference sequence). This CDR3 has 15 amino acids. Trimming removed 3 bases from V and 4 bases from J, with 16 bases in between. The DNA for the CDR3 is TGTGCCAGCAGCTGGCCCCGGGGGGGAGTCTATGGCTACACCTTC. Translation gives CASSWPRGGVYGYTF.

The sample holds many counts of this clonotype. The chain carries TRBV7-9 and TRBJ1-2, with no clear D. The germline V gene encodes CDR1 SEHNR and CDR2 FQNEAQ (reference sequence). The CDR3 runs 15 residues. The V end lost 3 bases, the J end lost 4 bases, and 15 bases lay between the germline ends. The CDR3 spells CASSFPRSKTYGYTF. Written as DNA, the CDR3 is TGTGCCAGCAGCTTTCCCCGATCCAAGACCTATGGCTACACCTTC. The full variable domain, completed using reference TRBV7-9 and TRBJ1-2, is DTGVSQNPRHKITKRGQNVTFRCDPISEHNRLYWYRQTLGQGPEFLTYFQNEAQLEKSRLLSDRFSAERPKGSFSTLEIQRTEQGDSAMYLCASSFPRSKTYGYTFGSGTRLTVV.

This clonotype was counted a few times. The chain employs TRBV7-3 and TRBJ1-1; weak D call: TRBD1 (5 bases). Looked up from germline, CDR1 is SGHTA and CDR2 is FQGTGA. Trimming pared 1 base from V and 1 base from J, leaving 10 bases between. This CDR3 has 15 amino acids. The CDR3 spells CASSLRGVRNTEAFF. DNA for the CDR3: TGTGCCAGCAGCTTAAGGGGGGTAAGGAACACTGAAGCTTTCTTT.

The chain combines TRBV11-2 with TRBJ2-1, with TRBD2 identical over 7 bases. CDR1 and CDR2 (germline): SGHAT, FQNNGV. This CDR3 is 13 amino acids long. V lost 5 bases to trimming and J lost 10 bases; unmatched junction nucleotides: 8. CDR3 region: CASSRRGFNEQFF. The CDR3 coding sequence is TGTGCCAGCAGCCGGCGGGGGTTCAACGAGCAGTTCTTC.

The table lists this clonotype with many counts. The chain combines TRBV11-3 with TRBJ2-5, with TRBD1 matching 9 bases. The CDR3 runs 15 residues. Germline CDR1 and CDR2: SGHNT and YENEEA. The J segment lost 5 bases and the V segment lost 5 bases, leaving 9 bases of the junction unmatched. CDR3 amino acids: CASSKTGGTSETQYF. The CDR3 bases are TGTGCCAGCAGCAAGACAGGGGGAACCTCCGAGACCCAGTACTTC. The whole variable domain, filled in from reference TRBV11-3 and TRBJ2-5, reads EAGVVQSPRYKIIEKKQPVAFWCNPISGHNTLYWYLQNLGQGPELLIRYENEEAVDDSQLPKDRFSAERLKGVDSTLKIQPAELGDSAVYLCASSKTGGTSETQYFGPGTRLLVL.

This clonotype was recorded many times. The chain recombines TRBV6-6 with TRBJ2-5, with unresolved D. Germline CDR1 reads MNHNY; CDR2 reads SVGAGI (reference sequence). Trimming took off 0 bases at V and 3 bases at J, with 8 bases between the two ends. The CDR3 totals 14 residues. This CDR3 is CASSYSVDKETQYF. The DNA for the CDR3 is TGTGCCAGCAGTTACTCGGTTGATAAAGAGACCCAGTACTTC.

The chain combines TRBV11-2 with TRBJ2-3; possible D gene TRBD2, 7 bases. V gave up 6 bases and J gave up 4 bases, with 17 bases separating them. The germline CDR1 and CDR2 sequences are SGHAT and FQNNGV. The CDR3 runs 15 residues. The CDR3 protein is CASRKRGGVSDTQYF. The CDR3, as DNA: TGTGCCAGCAGAAAAAGGGGGGGCGTCTCAGATACGCAGTATTTT.

This clonotype was detected many times. The chain links TRBV15 to TRBJ2-1, with a tentative D call TRBD2 (6 bases). V lost 3 bases, J lost 9 bases, and 21 bases lay in between. The CDR3 runs 16 residues. The V gene's germline CDR1 is LNHNV and CDR2 YYDKDF (reference sequence). CDR3 nucleotide sequence: TGTGCCACCAGCAGGGGTTACGGGACTCTGGACGGTGAGCAGTTCTTC. It is translated as CATSRGYGTLDGEQFF. Using reference TRBV15 and TRBJ2-1 for the parts outside the CDR3, the full variable domain is DAMVIQNPRYQVTQFGKPVTLSCSQTLNHNVMYWYQQKSSQAPKLLFHYYDKDFNNEADTPDNFQSRRPNTSFCFLDIRSPGLGDTAMYLCATSRGYGTLDGEQFFGPGTRLTVL.

In its sample, this clonotype was seen many times. This chain joins TRBV7-9 and TRBJ1-4; D unresolved. CDR1 is SEHNR, CDR2 FQNEAQ, per germline (reference sequence). CDR3 length equals 14 residues. The V end was cut by 2 bases, the J end by 7 bases, with 11 bases between. CDR3 nucleotide sequence: TGTGCCAGCAGCTTATCGGGGTCGCGTGAAAAACTGTTTTTT. Encoded protein: CASSLSGSREKLFF.

This clonotype was recorded at least ten times. The chain employs TRBV7-2 and TRBJ1-2, with no clear D. CDR3 length equals 13 residues. Germline V lookup: CDR1 SGHTA, CDR2 FQGNSA. The V end was cut by 1 base, the J end by 4 bases, with 7 bases between. CDR3 sequence reads: CASSLGRTYGYTF. CDR3 nucleotides: TGTGCCAGCAGCTTAGGAAGGACCTATGGCTACACCTTC.

This clonotype was detected ten times or more. One end of the junction does not line up with germline, which may come from a read error. The chain's CDR3 is CASSQDAGAPGNNEAFF. CDR3 in DNA: TGTGCCAGCAGCCAAGATGCTGGGGCGCCCGGCAACAATGAAGCTTTCTTT. The chain carries TRBV4-2 and TRBJ1-1; possibly TRBD1 for D (5 bases). CDR1 LGHNA and CDR2 YNFKEQ come from the germline V gene. The CDR3 has 17 residues.

The genes are TRBV7-9 and TRBJ2-1; TRBD1 matches at 8 bases. The J segment lost 0 bases and the V segment lost 6 bases, leaving 13 bases of the junction unmatched. The length of the CDR3 is 18 residues. Germline CDR1 reads SEHNR; CDR2 reads FQNEAQ (reference sequence). CDR3 nucleotides: TGTGCCAGCAGTACCCACGCGGGACAGGAGAGCTCCTACAATGAGCAGTTCTTC. Protein product: CASSTHAGQESSYNEQFF.

The chain has TRBV4-2 and TRBJ2-1, with 8 bases aligning to TRBD2. This CDR3 spans 17 amino acids. CDR1 LGHNA and CDR2 YNFKEQ come from the germline V gene. V dropped 3 bases and J dropped 5; count of bases not matched to a gene: 12. CDR3 nucleotides: TGTGCCAGCAGCCACCCGACTGAGCGGGAGCTTAACAATGAGCAGTTCTTC. Protein product: CASSHPTERELNNEQFF.

This clonotype has a count of ten or more. The chain carries TRBV6-4 and TRBJ2-2; D may be TRBD2 (5 bases). CDR1 is MRHNA and CDR2 is SNTAGT in the germline V gene. This CDR3 is 13 amino acids long. Between the trimmed V and J ends, which lost 6 bases and 4 bases, there was a span of 9 bases. The CDR3 bases are TGTGCCAGCAGCGACCGGGGCACCGGGGAGCTGTTTTTT. This encodes CASSDRGTGELFF.

This clonotype was seen a handful of times. This chain joins TRBV19 and TRBJ2-1; 11 nucleotides line up with TRBD2. In germline, CDR1 is LNHDA, CDR2 SQIVND (reference sequence). The length of the CDR3 is 17 residues. With V trimmed by 2 bases and J by 6 bases, 9 bases remained unmatched. CDR3 nucleotide sequence: TGTGCCAGTAGTATATGGTTAGCGGGAGGGCCGGGCAATGAGCAGTTCTTC. Its translation is CASSIWLAGGPGNEQFF.

This clonotype was seen ten or more times. The chain links TRBV6-1 to TRBJ2-3; 8 bases line up with TRBD1. Germline lookup yields CDR1 MNHNS and CDR2 SASEGT. The CDR3 sequence is 14 residues long. V was pared by 6 bases and J by 1 base, with 3 bases of the junction left unmatched. The DNA for the CDR3 is TGTGCCAGCAGGTCGACAGGGGGCACAGATACGCAGTATTTT. This gives the protein CASRSTGGTDTQYF.

This clonotype was seen at least ten times. Here the CDR3 reads CSAMTGSNTGELFF. The CDR3 region has the DNA TGCAGTGCTATGACAGGGTCGAACACCGGGGAGCTGTTTTTT. V usage is TRBV20-1 and J usage is TRBJ2-2; 7 bases are a match to TRBD1. The germline V gene has CDR1 DFQATT and CDR2 SNEGSKA (reference sequence). V lost 4 bases and J lost 0; bases outside the gene matches: 2. The CDR3 spans 14 residues.